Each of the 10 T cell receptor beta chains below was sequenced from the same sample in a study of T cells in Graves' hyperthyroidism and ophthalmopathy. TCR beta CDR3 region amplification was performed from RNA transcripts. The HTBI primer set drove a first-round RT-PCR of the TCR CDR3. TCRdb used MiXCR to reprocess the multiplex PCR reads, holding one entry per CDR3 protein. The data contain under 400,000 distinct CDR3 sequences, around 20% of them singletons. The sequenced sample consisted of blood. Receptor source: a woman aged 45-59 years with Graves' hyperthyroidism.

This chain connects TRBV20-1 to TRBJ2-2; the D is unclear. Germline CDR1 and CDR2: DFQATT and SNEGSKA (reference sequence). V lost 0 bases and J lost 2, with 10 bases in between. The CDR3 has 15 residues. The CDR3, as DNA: TGCAGTGCTAGAGATCTCAGGATTAACACCGGGGAGCTGTTTTTT. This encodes CSARDLRINTGELFF.

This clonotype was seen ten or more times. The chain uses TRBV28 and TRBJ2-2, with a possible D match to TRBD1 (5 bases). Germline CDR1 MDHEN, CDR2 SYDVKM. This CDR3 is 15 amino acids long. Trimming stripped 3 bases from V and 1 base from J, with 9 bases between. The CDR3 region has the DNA TGTGCCAGCAGTTTTGACAGTCGGAACACCGGGGAGCTGTTTTTT. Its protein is CASSFDSRNTGELFF.

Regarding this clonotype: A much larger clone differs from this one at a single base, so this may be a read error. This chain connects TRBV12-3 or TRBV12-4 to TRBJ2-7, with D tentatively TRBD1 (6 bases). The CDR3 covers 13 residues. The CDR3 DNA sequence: TGTACCAGCAGTTTGAGGGGGACCTACGAGCAGTACTTC. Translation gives CTSSLRGTYEQYF.

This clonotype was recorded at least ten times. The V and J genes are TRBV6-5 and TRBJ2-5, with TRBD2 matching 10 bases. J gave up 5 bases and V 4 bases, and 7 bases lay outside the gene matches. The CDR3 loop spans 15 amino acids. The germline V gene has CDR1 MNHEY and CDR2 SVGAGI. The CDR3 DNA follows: TGTGCCAGCAGTTCATCTAGCGGGAGCAGGGAGACCCAGTACTTC. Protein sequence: CASSSSSGSRETQYF.

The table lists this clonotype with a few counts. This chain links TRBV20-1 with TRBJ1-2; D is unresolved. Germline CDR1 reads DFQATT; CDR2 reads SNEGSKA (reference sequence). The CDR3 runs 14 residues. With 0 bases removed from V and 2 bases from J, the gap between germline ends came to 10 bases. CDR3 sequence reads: CSARDPRPNYGYTF. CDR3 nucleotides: TGCAGTGCTAGAGATCCCAGGCCCAACTATGGCTACACCTTC.

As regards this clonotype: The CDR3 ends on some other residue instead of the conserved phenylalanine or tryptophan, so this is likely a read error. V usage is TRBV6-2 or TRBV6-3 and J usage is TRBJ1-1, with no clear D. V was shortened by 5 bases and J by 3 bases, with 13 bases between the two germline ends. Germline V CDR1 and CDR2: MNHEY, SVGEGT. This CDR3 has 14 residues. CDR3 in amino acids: CASSRIGRDTEAFL. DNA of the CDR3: TGTGCCAGCAGTCGGATAGGAAGGGACACTGAAGCTTTCCTT.

DNA for the CDR3: TGTGCCAGCAGTATATGGGACAGAAACAATGAGCAGTTCTTC. It codes for CASSIWDRNNEQFF. This rearrangement joins TRBV6-1 to TRBJ2-1, with 7 bases identical to TRBD1. With V trimmed by 5 bases and J by 5 bases, 6 bases remained unmatched. The germline gives CDR1 MNHNS, CDR2 SASEGT. The CDR3 spans 14 residues.

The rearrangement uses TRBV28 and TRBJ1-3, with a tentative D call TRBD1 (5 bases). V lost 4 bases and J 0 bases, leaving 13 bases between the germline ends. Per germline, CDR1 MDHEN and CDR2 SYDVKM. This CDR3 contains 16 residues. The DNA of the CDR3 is TGTGCCAGCAGTTACGCCGGGACCCACTCTGGAAACACCATATATTTT. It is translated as CASSYAGTHSGNTIYF.

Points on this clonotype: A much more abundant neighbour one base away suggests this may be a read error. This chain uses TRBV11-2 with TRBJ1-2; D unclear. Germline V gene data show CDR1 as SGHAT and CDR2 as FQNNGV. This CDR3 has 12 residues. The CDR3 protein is CTSSIHLDGYTF. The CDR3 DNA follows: TGTACCAGCAGCATACACCTGGATGGCTACACCTTC.

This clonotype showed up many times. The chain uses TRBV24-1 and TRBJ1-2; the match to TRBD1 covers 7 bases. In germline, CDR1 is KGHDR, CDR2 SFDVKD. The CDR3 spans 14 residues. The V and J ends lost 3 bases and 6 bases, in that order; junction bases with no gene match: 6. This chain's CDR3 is CATSDVGTVHGYTF. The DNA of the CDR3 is TGTGCCACCAGTGATGTGGGGACAGTCCATGGCTACACCTTC.